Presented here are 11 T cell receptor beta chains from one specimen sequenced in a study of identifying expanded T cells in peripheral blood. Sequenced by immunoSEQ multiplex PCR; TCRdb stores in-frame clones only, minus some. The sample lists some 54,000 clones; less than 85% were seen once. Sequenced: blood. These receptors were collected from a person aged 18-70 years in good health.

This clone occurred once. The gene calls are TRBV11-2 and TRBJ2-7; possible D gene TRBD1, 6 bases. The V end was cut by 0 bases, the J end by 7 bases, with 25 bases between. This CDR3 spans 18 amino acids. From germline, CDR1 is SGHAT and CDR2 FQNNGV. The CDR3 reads CASSLDVLPGVSLGEQYV. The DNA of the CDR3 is TGTGCCAGCAGCTTAGATGTCCTCCCAGGGGTTTCACTCGGGGAGCAGTACGTC.

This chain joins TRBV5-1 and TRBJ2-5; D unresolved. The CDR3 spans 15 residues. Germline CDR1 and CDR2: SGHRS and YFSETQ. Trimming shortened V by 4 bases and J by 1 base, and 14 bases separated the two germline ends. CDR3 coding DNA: TGCGCCAGCAGCCCTGGCGCCGGTTTCCAAGAGACCCAGTACTTC. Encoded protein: CASSPGAGFQETQYF.

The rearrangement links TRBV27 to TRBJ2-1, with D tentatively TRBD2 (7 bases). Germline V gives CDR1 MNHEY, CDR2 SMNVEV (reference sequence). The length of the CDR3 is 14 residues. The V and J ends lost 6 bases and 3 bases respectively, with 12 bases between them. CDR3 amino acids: CASRQGLNYNEQFF. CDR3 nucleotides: TGTGCCAGCAGACAGGGACTAAACTACAATGAGCAGTTCTTC.

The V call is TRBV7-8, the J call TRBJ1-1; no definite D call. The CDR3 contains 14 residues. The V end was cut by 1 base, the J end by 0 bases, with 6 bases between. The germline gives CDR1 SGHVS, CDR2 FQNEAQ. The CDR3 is CASSLVHLNTEAFF. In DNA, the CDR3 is TGTGCCAGCAGCTTAGTGCACCTGAACACTGAAGCTTTCTTT.

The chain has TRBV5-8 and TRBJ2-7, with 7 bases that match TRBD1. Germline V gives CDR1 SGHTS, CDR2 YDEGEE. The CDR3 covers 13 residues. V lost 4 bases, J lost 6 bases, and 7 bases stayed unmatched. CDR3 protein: CASSRQGLTEQYV. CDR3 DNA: TGTGCCAGCAGCCGACAGGGTTTGACCGAGCAGTACGTC.

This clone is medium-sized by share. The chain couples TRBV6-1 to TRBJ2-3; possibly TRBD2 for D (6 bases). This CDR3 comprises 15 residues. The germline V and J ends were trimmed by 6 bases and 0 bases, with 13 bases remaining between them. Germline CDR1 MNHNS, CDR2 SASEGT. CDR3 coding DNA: TGTGCCAGCAGCCCTCTCGCGGGGAGCACAGATACGCAGTATTTT. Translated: CASSPLAGSTDTQYF.

CDR3 nucleotide sequence: TGCGCCAGCAGTTCAGGGGTTACTGAAGCTTTCTTT. It codes for CASSSGVTEAFF. The V call is TRBV10-2, the J call TRBJ1-1, with D possibly matching TRBD1 (6 bases). The CDR3 is 12 residues long. Germline V gene data show CDR1 as WSHSY and CDR2 as SAAADI. The V end lost 5 bases, the J end lost 5 bases, and 9 bases lay between the germline ends.

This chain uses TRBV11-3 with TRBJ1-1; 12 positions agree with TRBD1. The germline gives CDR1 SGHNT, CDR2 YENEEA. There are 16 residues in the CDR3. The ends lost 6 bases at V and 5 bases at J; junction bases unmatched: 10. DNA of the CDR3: TGTGCCAGCAGTCAGCACGGGACAGGGGGCGGAACTGAAGCTTTCTTT. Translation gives CASSQHGTGGGTEAFF.

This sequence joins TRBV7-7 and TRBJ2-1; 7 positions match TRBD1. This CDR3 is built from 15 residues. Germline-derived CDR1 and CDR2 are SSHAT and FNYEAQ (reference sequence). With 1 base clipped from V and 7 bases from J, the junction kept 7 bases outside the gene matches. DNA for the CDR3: TGTGCCAGCAGCTTAGGGGCAGGGGGTTCTAATGAGCAGTTCTTC. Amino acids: CASSLGAGGSNEQFF. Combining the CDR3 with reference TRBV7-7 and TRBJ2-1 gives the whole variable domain GAGVSQSPRYKVTKRGQDVTLRCDPISSHATLYWYQQALGQGPEFLTYFNYEAQPDKSGLPSDRFSAERPEGSISTLTIQRTEQRDSAMYRCASSLGAGGSNEQFFGPGTRLTVL.

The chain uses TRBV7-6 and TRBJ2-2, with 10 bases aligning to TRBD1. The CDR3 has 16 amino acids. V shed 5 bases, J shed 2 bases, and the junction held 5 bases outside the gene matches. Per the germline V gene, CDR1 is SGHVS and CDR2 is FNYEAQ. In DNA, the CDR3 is TGTGCCAGCAGCACCAGGGACAGGGGTAACACCGGGGAGCTGTTTTTT. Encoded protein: CASSTRDRGNTGELFF.

The CDR3 here is CASSLLTSYEQYF. The CDR3 DNA sequence: TGTGCCAGCAGTTTACTGACGTCCTACGAGCAGTACTTC. The chain uses TRBV28 and TRBJ2-7; D unresolved. Germline-derived CDR1 and CDR2 are MDHEN and SYDVKM. This CDR3 spans 13 amino acids. V was shortened by 2 bases and J by 1 base, with 6 bases between the two germline ends.